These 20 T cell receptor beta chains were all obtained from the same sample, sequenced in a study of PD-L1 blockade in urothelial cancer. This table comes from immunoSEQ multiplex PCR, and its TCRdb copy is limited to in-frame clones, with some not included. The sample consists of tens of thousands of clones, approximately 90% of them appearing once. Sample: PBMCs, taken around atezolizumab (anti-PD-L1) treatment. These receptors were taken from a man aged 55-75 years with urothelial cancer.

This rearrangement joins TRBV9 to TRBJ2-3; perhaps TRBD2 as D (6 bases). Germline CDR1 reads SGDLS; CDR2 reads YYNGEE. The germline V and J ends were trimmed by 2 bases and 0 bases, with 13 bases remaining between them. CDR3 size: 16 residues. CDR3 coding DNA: TGTGCCAGCAGCGTCCGGGGGTTTTACAGCACAGATACGCAGTATTTT. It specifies CASSVRGFYSTDTQYF.

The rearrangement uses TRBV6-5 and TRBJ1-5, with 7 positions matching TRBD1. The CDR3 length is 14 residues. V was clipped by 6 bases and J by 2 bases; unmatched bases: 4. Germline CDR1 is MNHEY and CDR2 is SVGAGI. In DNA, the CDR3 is TGTGCCAGCAGCCGACAGGGACGCAATCAGCCCCAGCATTTT. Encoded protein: CASSRQGRNQPQHF.

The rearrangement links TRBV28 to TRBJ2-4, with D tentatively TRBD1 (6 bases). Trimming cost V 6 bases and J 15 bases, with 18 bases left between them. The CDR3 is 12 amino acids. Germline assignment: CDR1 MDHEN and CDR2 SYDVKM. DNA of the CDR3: TGTGCCAGCAGCCCCAGGCAGGGGATGTGGTACTTC. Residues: CASSPRQGMWYF.

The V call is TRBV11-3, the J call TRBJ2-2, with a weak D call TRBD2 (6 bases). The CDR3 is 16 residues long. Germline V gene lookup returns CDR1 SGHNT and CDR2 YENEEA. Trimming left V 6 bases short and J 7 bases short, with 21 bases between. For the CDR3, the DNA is TGTGCCAGCAGTTATAGGCGACTAGTTATGGTCGGGGAGCTGTTTTTT. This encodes CASSYRRLVMVGELFF.

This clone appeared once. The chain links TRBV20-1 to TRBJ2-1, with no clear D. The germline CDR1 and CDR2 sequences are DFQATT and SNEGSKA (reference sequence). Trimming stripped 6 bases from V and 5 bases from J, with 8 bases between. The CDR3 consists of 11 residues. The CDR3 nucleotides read TGCAGTGCGGCTGGTAACAATGAGCAGTTCTTC. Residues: CSAAGNNEQFF.

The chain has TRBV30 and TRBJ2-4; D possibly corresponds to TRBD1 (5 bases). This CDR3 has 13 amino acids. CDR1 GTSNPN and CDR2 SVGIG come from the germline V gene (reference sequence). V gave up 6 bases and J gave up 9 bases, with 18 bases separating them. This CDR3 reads CACRGQSLGIQYF. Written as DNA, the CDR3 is TGTGCCTGCCGAGGACAATCCCTCGGCATTCAGTACTTC.

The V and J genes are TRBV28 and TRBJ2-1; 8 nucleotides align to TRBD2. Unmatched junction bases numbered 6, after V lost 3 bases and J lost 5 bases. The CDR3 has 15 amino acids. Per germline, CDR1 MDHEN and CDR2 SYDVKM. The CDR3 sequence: CASSLAGGAHNEQFF. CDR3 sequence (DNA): TGTGCCAGCAGTTTGGCCGGGGGGGCCCACAATGAGCAGTTCTTC.

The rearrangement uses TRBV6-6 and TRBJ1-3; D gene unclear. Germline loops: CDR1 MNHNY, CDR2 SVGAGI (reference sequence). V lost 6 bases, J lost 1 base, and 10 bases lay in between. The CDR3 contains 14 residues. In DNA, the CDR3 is TGTGCCAGCAGCGGACGGGGTTCTGGAAACACCATATATTTT. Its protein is CASSGRGSGNTIYF.

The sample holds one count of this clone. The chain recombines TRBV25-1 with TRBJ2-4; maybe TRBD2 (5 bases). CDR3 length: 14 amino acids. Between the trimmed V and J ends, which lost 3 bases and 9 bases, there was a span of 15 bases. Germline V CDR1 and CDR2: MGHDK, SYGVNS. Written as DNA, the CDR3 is TGTGCCAGCAGTGATTCGGGTTTTCGGGGCATTCAGTACTTC. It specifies CASSDSGFRGIQYF.

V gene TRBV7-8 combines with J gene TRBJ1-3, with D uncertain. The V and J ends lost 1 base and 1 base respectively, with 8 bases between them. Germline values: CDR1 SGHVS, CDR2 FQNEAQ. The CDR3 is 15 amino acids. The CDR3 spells CASSLGHGSGNTIYF. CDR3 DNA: TGTGCCAGCAGCTTAGGTCACGGGTCTGGAAACACCATATATTTT.

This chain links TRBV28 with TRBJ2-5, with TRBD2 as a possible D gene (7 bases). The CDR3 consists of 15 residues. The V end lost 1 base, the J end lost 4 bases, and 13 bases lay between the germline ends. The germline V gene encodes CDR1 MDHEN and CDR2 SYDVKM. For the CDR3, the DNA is TGTGCCAGCAGTTTATTCGGGGGGCGAGGAGAGACCCAGTACTTC. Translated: CASSLFGGRGETQYF.

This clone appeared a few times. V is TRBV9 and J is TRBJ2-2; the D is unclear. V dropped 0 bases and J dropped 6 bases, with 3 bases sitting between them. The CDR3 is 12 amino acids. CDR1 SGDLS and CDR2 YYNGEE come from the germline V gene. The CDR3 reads CASSVVAGELFF. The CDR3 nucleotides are TGTGCCAGCAGCGTAGTAGCCGGGGAGCTGTTTTTT.

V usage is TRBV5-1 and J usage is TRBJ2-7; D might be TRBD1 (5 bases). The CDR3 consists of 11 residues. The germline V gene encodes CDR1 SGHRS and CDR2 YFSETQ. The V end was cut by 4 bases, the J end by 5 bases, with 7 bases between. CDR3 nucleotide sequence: TGCGCCAGCAGCCTGGACAACGAGCAGTACTTC. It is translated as CASSLDNEQYF.

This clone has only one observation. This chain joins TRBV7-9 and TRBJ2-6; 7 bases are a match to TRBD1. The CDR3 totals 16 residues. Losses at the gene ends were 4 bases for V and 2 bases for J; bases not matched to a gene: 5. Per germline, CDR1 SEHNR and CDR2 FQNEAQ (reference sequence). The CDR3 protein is CASSYQGVAGANVLTF. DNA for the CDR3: TGTGCCAGCAGCTATCAGGGGGTGGCTGGGGCCAACGTCCTGACTTTC.

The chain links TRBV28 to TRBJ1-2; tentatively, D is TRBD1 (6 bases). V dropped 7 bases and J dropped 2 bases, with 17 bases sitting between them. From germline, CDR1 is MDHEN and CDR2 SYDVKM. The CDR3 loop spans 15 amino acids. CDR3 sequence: CASTTRQDTNYGYTF. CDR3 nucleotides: TGTGCCAGCACTACAAGACAGGATACCAACTATGGCTACACCTTC.

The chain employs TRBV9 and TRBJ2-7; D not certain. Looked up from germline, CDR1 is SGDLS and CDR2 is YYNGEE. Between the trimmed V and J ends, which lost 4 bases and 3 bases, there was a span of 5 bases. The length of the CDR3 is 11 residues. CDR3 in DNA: TGTGCCAGCAGCCCTATCTACGAGCAGTACTTC. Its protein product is CASSPIYEQYF. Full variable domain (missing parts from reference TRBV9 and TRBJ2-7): DSGVTQTPKHLITATGQRVTLRCSPRSGDLSVYWYQQSLDQGLQFLIQYYNGEERAKGNILERFSAQQFPDLHSELNLSSLELGDSALYFCASSPIYEQYFGPGTRLTVT.

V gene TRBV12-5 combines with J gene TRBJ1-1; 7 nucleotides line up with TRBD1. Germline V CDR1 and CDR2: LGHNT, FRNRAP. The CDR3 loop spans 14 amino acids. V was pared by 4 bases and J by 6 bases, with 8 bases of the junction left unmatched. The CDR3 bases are TGTGCTAGTGGTTGGACGGGACAGAAAGCTGAAGCTTTCTTT. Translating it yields CASGWTGQKAEAFF. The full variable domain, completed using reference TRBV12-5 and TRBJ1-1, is DARVTQTPRHKVTEMGQEVTMRCQPILGHNTVFWYRQTMMQGLELLAYFRNRAPLDDSGMPKDRFSAEMPDATLATLKIQPSEPRDSAVYFCASGWTGQKAEAFFGQGTRLTVV.

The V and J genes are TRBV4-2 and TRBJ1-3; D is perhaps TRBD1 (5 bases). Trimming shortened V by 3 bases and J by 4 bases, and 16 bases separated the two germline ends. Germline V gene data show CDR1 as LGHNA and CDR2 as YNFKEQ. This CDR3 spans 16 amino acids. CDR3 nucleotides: TGTGCCAGCAGCCACCTCTCGGGGGGGAGAGGAAACACCATATATTTT. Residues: CASSHLSGGRGNTIYF.

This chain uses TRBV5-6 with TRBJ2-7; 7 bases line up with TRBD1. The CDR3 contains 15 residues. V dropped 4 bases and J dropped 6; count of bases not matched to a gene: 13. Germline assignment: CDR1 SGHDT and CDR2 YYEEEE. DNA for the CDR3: TGTGCCAGCAGCCCCCTGGGACAGTTTTTAAGCGAGCAGTACTTC. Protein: CASSPLGQFLSEQYF.

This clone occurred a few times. The CDR3 nucleotides are TGTGCCAGCAGCCCTACAACTACTTCCAATGAGCAGTTCTTC. Protein sequence: CASSPTTTSNEQFF. The chain is built from TRBV7-7 and TRBJ2-1; D unclear. This CDR3 contains 14 residues. CDR1 SSHAT and CDR2 FNYEAQ come from the germline V gene (reference sequence). The germline V and J ends were trimmed by 5 bases and 6 bases, with 14 bases remaining between them.